The 21 T cell receptor beta chains below all came from one sample that was sequenced in a study of shared clonotypes between healthy human individuals. Naive CD8 populations comprised CD45RO-negative cells positively selected for CCR7, excluding terminally differentiated effector memory CD45RA+ cells. The data were produced by immunoSEQ multiplex PCR, yet TCRdb's version contains in-frame clones alone and is incomplete. The sample lists about 1.9 million clones; 90% to 95% were seen once. What was sequenced was naive CD8+ T cells from PBMCs. The receptor source for this set is a man between 18 and 29 years old in good health. Some clones in this sample may be carry-over from other donors' samples.

This chain joins TRBV29-1 and TRBJ1-2; TRBD1 might be the D (5 bases). This CDR3 is built from 13 residues. CDR1 is SQVTM and CDR2 is ANQGSEA in the germline V gene. V shed 7 bases and J shed 3 bases, with 15 bases lying between them. CDR3 loop: CSAPEGRDYGYTF. The CDR3 region has the DNA TGCAGCGCCCCTGAGGGCAGGGACTATGGCTACACCTTC.

The V call is TRBV7-2, the J call TRBJ2-3; D is unresolved. V was pared by 5 bases and J by 0 bases, with 12 bases between. The CDR3 is made up of 15 amino acids. Germline-derived CDR1 and CDR2 are SGHTA and FQGNSA. CDR3 loop: CASSGAKSSTDTQYF. CDR3 in DNA: TGTGCCAGCAGCGGAGCGAAATCTAGCACAGATACGCAGTATTTT. Based on the CDR3 plus reference TRBV7-2 and TRBJ2-3, the full variable domain is GAGVSQSPSNKVTEKGKDVELRCDPISGHTALYWYRQSLGQGLEFLIYFQGNSAPDKSGLPSDRFSAERTGGSVSTLTIQRTQQEDSAVYLCASSGAKSSTDTQYFGPGTRLTVL.

V is TRBV27 and J is TRBJ2-3; maybe TRBD2 (5 bases). This CDR3 has 14 residues. The V end lost 5 bases, the J end lost 0 bases, and 9 bases lay between the germline ends. The germline V gene has CDR1 MNHEY and CDR2 SMNVEV (reference sequence). DNA of the CDR3: TGTGCCAGCAGTGAGCGGACTAGCACAGATACGCAGTATTTT. The encoded protein is CASSERTSTDTQYF.

The chain joins TRBV10-3 to TRBJ2-1; no definite D call. The CDR3 runs to 13 residues. The ends were cut back, 3 bases at V and 8 bases at J, with 11 bases in the middle. Germline V gene data show CDR1 as ENHRY and CDR2 as SYGVKD. The CDR3 nucleotides are TGTGCCATCAGTGAACCGCCCGGCGATGAGCAGTTCTTC. It is translated as CAISEPPGDEQFF.

The chain has TRBV7-3 and TRBJ2-7; TRBD1 aligns across 8 bases. J gave up 4 bases and V 1 base, and 12 bases lay outside the gene matches. Germline CDR1 SGHTA, CDR2 FQGTGA. CDR3 length: 17 residues. The CDR3 here is CASSLSGFQGAFYEQYF. The CDR3 DNA reads TGTGCCAGCAGCTTAAGTGGTTTCCAGGGGGCGTTTTACGAGCAGTACTTC.

The table lists this clone with a few counts. This sequence joins TRBV11-2 and TRBJ2-2; D gene uncertain. Per the germline V gene, CDR1 is SGHAT and CDR2 is FQNNGV. Trimming pared 5 bases from V and 3 bases from J, leaving 7 bases between. The CDR3 loop spans 13 amino acids. The CDR3 here is CASSRADTGELFF. Written as DNA, the CDR3 is TGTGCCAGCAGCCGGGCCGACACCGGGGAGCTGTTTTTT.

This clone was seen only once. The chain uses TRBV9 and TRBJ2-1, with D possibly called TRBD1 or TRBD2 (5 bases each). Trimming left V 5 bases short and J 2 bases short, with 14 bases between. This CDR3 is built from 15 residues. Germline CDR1 is SGDLS and CDR2 is YYNGEE. Here the CDR3 reads CASSDPGPAYNEQFF. The DNA for the CDR3 is TGTGCCAGCAGTGACCCGGGACCCGCCTACAATGAGCAGTTCTTC. Full variable domain (missing parts from reference TRBV9 and TRBJ2-1): DSGVTQTPKHLITATGQRVTLRCSPRSGDLSVYWYQQSLDQGLQFLIQYYNGEERAKGNILERFSAQQFPDLHSELNLSSLELGDSALYFCASSDPGPAYNEQFFGPGTRLTVL.

The V call is TRBV5-6, the J call TRBJ1-1; 8 bases are shared with TRBD1. This CDR3 comprises 14 residues. Germline CDR1 reads SGHDT; CDR2 reads YYEEEE. The trim removed 1 base at V and 7 bases at J, leaving 6 bases unmatched. The CDR3 here is CASSLYVTGGEAFF. CDR3 DNA: TGTGCCAGCAGCTTGTACGTCACAGGGGGTGAAGCTTTCTTT.

The genes are TRBV5-1 and TRBJ2-3; D is ambiguous. In germline, CDR1 is SGHRS, CDR2 YFSETQ. The CDR3 covers 12 residues. V was trimmed by 4 bases and J by 5 bases, leaving 8 bases between them. The CDR3 sequence: CASSRWGDTQYF. For the CDR3, the DNA is TGCGCCAGCAGCCGCTGGGGAGATACGCAGTATTTT.

The chain uses TRBV4-2 and TRBJ2-7; D ambiguous. There are 15 residues in the CDR3. In germline, CDR1 is LGHNA, CDR2 YNFKEQ. V lost 7 bases to trimming and J lost 0 bases, with 16 bases between them. The CDR3 DNA sequence: TGTGCCAGCACCCCCGAAGCTGAAGCCTCCTACGAGCAGTACTTC. Residues: CASTPEAEASYEQYF.

Concerning this clone itself: Additional DNA sequences in this sample encode the identical CDR3. The rearrangement uses TRBV27 and TRBJ2-3, with 12 nucleotides matching TRBD2. Germline V gene data show CDR1 as MNHEY and CDR2 as SMNVEV (reference sequence). This CDR3 region has 16 residues. With 6 bases clipped from V and 5 bases from J, the junction kept 9 bases outside the gene matches. The CDR3, as DNA: TGTGCCAGCAGCCTTCTAGCGGGAGGGCCAGGAGATACGCAGTATTTT. Protein product: CASSLLAGGPGDTQYF.

This clone was recorded only once. The chain couples TRBV19 to TRBJ1-2, with D hard to call. The CDR3 extends over 13 amino acids. Trimming removed 9 bases from V and 2 bases from J, with 13 bases in between. The germline V gene encodes CDR1 LNHDA and CDR2 SQIVND (reference sequence). The CDR3 loop is CASQDWGNYGYTF. The CDR3 DNA reads TGTGCCAGCCAGGACTGGGGAAACTATGGCTACACCTTC.

CDR3 sequence: CASSYYTGSSYEQYF. In DNA, the CDR3 is TGTGCCAGCAGTTACTATACCGGGAGCTCCTACGAGCAGTACTTC. This chain connects TRBV6-5 to TRBJ2-7; tentatively, D is TRBD2 (6 bases). In germline, CDR1 is MNHEY, CDR2 SVGAGI. There are 15 residues in the CDR3. V lost 1 base and J 0 bases, leaving 10 bases between the germline ends.

The sample holds one count of this clone. The V gene is TRBV13, the J gene TRBJ1-1, with TRBD1 identical over 7 bases. The CDR3 is 15 amino acids. Germline CDR1 is PRHDT and CDR2 is FYEKMQ (reference sequence). The trim removed 3 bases at V and 0 bases at J, leaving 4 bases unmatched. The CDR3 DNA follows: TGTGCCAGCAGCTTCCCACAGGGGATGAACACTGAAGCTTTCTTT. Protein product: CASSFPQGMNTEAFF. The full variable domain, with the rest looked up from reference TRBV13 and TRBJ1-1, is AAGVIQSPRHLIKEKRETATLKCYPIPRHDTVYWYQQGPGQDPQFLISFYEKMQSDKGSIPDRFSAQQFSDYHSELNMSSLELGDSALYFCASSFPQGMNTEAFFGQGTRLTVV.

About this clone itself: Other nucleotide sequences in the sample specify the same CDR3. CDR3: CASSYSPQGHGYTF. The CDR3 region has the DNA TGTGCCAGCAGTTACTCACCACAAGGTCATGGCTACACCTTC. The gene calls are TRBV6-5 and TRBJ1-2; D ambiguous. The CDR3 extends over 14 amino acids. V shed 0 bases and J shed 6 bases, with 11 bases lying between them. Germline lookup yields CDR1 MNHEY and CDR2 SVGAGI.

The chain carries TRBV7-9 and TRBJ2-5; 8 bases line up with TRBD1. The CDR3 consists of 16 residues. V shed 0 bases and J 4 bases; nucleotides not matched to a gene: 7. Germline values: CDR1 SEHNR, CDR2 FQNEAQ (reference sequence). The CDR3: CASSLANRGWRETQYF. The CDR3 DNA follows: TGTGCCAGCAGCTTAGCGAACAGGGGGTGGAGAGAGACCCAGTACTTC.

The rearrangement links TRBV27 to TRBJ2-7, with D possibly being TRBD2 (5 bases). Deletions cut 2 bases from V and 3 bases from J, with 17 bases between. Germline CDR1 MNHEY, CDR2 SMNVEV (reference sequence). The CDR3 has 16 amino acids. CDR3 protein: CASSLASGEAFYEQYF. The CDR3 DNA reads TGTGCCAGCAGTTTAGCTTCCGGGGAAGCTTTCTACGAGCAGTACTTC.

This chain connects TRBV11-2 to TRBJ2-1; the D is unclear. The CDR3 contains 12 residues. Trimming removed 4 bases at V and 8 bases at J, with 9 bases between. Looked up from germline, CDR1 is SGHAT and CDR2 is FQNNGV. The CDR3 DNA reads TGTGCCAGCAGCTGGCTGTGGGATGAGCAGTTCTTC. Its protein is CASSWLWDEQFF.

The chain carries TRBV27 and TRBJ2-7, with 8 bases that match TRBD2. V was clipped by 0 bases and J by 4 bases; unmatched bases: 8. Germline V gene sequence: CDR1 MNHEY, CDR2 SMNVEV (reference sequence). The CDR3 spans 16 residues. The CDR3 DNA sequence: TGTGCCAGCAGTTTATCCGCGGGGACTAGAACTTACGAGCAGTACTTC. Protein: CASSLSAGTRTYEQYF.

The chain recombines TRBV5-4 with TRBJ2-2; D possibly corresponds to TRBD2 (7 bases). V was pared by 7 bases and J by 6 bases, with 16 bases between. The germline CDR1 and CDR2 sequences are SGHNT and YYREEE (reference sequence). This CDR3 region has 14 residues. The CDR3 coding sequence is TGTGCCAGCTACGCTCCGGGGGGCGCCGGGGAGCTGTTTTTT. Translation: CASYAPGGAGELFF.

This clone appeared once. J is TRBJ2-7 and V is TRBV29-1, with D perhaps TRBD1 (6 bases). From germline, CDR1 is SQVTM and CDR2 ANQGSEA. This CDR3 spans 12 amino acids. The V end lost 3 bases, the J end lost 3 bases, and 9 bases lay between the germline ends. The CDR3 here is CSVDRGNYEQYF. CDR3 DNA sequence: TGCAGCGTTGACAGGGGCAACTACGAGCAGTACTTC.